The sequence of this T cell receptor beta chain was determined in a study of blood T cell repertoires in COVID-19. Study-level information: T cells, B-cell-depleted T cells, or PBMCs supplied cDNA or gDNA.

Repertoires were generated with immunoSEQ multiplex PCR, while TCRdb's copy carries only in-frame clones and drops some. The sample lists about 170,000 clones, about four fifths seen once, with about 1.9% in the top ten. Germline V CDR1 and CDR2: MNHEY, SMNVEV (reference sequence). J gave up 2 bases and V 6 bases, and 6 bases lay outside the gene matches. The CDR3 has 14 amino acids. The chain couples TRBV27 to TRBJ2-7, with 8 bases fitting TRBD1. The TCR originated in a woman aged 80 or over with acute or convalescent COVID-19. Source material: peripheral blood. DNA of the CDR3: TGTGCCAGCAGACTGACAGGGGCACCCTACGAGCAGTACTTC. As protein: CASRLTGAPYEQYF.